The source of this TCR beta chain is a study of CXCR3-negative and CXCR3-positive naive CD8 T cells (dated by TCRdb to between 2018 and 2021). Background for the entire study: In total, 130 million to 150 million TRB reads were obtained, which works out to roughly 1.5 +/- 0.3 million reads per library. The diversity and physicochemical repertoire analyses included roughly ten donors pooled from two independent experiments. Naive subsets from about 5 donors and memory cells from 3 donors were included in the TRBV-TRBJ cluster analysis.

For each CD8+ T cell subset, flow sorting was done in triplicate, and around 300,000 cells per subset went directly into RLT lysis buffer. To exclude memory contaminants, naive CD8+ T cells were stringently defined as CD45RO-CCR7+CD27+CD95-. Peripheral blood mononuclear cells were isolated from buffy coats by standard density gradient centrifugation. A FACSAria III was used to flow-sort naive CD8+ T cells into CXCR3-negative and CXCR3-positive populations. Total RNA was extracted from sorted cells with an RNeasy Mini Kit. The instrument was a NextSeq 550. The Human TCR Profiling Kit (MiLaboratory) was used to make UMI-labeled 5' RACE TRB cDNA libraries. The full amount of extracted RNA was used for cDNA synthesis, and the full amount of resulting cDNA was used for PCR amplification. Libraries were prepared in parallel with an identical number of PCR cycles. As for the original processing: MIGEC and MiXCR extracted about 53,000 +/- 10,000 unique UMI-labeled TRB cDNA molecules per library, requiring at least two reads per UMI. On average, each library contained about 40,000 +/- 10,000 functional in-frame TRB CDR3 nucleotide clonotypes without stop codons. After downsampling to 5000 UMI-labeled TRB molecules per sample, diversity metrics such as normalized Shannon-Wiener and Chao1 were calculated in VDJtools. VDJtools was used to calculate clonotype-size-weighted physicochemical properties of the central five CDR3 residues, namely interaction energy, strength, volume and Kidera factor 4. With the reads reprocessed by TCRdb, a single entry stands for each CDR3 protein sequence and no DNA is reported. TCRdb's processing, not the authors' own work, is the source of the V and J calls. The table for this sample lists about 150,000 distinct CDR3 sequences. The ten most abundant clones make up 0.45% to 0.6% of the sample.

Study-level results and caveats: Repertoire diversity was comparably high in both naive subsets but much lower in memory CD8+ T cells. TRBV-TRBJ usage was similar between naive CXCR3-negative and CXCR3-positive cells from the same donor, while memory cells showed distinct patterns. Because surface CD5, which is linked to self-reactivity in mice, was comparable between the naive subsets, TCR interaction strength was also inferred from TRB CDR3 physicochemical properties. TRB CDR3s from CXCR3-positive naive cells showed higher hydrophobicity (lower Kidera factor 4), lower energy, and higher strength and volume indices than CXCR3-negative naive cells. Because CXCR3 expression was partially decreased after cryopreservation, freshly isolated PBMCs were used for most assays.

A remark on this clonotype: Its antigen is currently not known.

The sequence was obtained from a human donor in good health. Some clones in this sample may be carry-over from other donors' samples. The specimen sequenced was naive CXCR3+ CD8+ T cells from blood. The sample's cell subset or site, from its label and the paper: CD45RO-CCR7+CD27+CD95- naive CD8+ T cells expressing CXCR3 (TNR3+).

The CDR3 in this case is CASSEYSPYEQYF. In this chain, TRBV2 is recombined with TRBJ2-7. Reading the germline V gene gives CDR1 SNHLY and CDR2 FYNNEI. The cysteine opens and the phenylalanine closes a CDR3 of 13 amino acids. The coding DNA is unavailable.